This TCR beta chain was obtained from a study of T cell responses to AZD1222 COVID-19 vaccine (dated by TCRdb to about 2021). Study-wide context: A total of 240 or so trial participants underwent TCR sequencing, of whom around 210 had received two doses of AZD1222 and approximately 26 had received two doses of the MenACWY control vaccine. Enrollment into the trials was organized by age into subgroups of 18-55, 56-69 and 70-plus years, and those subgroups contained roughly 140, 27 and 60 TCR-sequenced participants, respectively. What the work shows at the level of the full study, not this receptor alone: Most participants were white British and females outnumbered males, and the authors suggested that clonal diversity may have been underestimated. A significant rise in spike-specific TCR breadth and depth was observed after two AZD1222 doses relative to day 0 and relative to MenACWY recipients. CD4 TCRs associated with the vaccine covered the entire spike protein, and the dominant responses were in regions 160-218 and 743-854. Epitopes outside the regions mutated in the B.1.351 and B.1.1.7 variants were reportedly recognized by nearly half of the unique spike-specific TCRs. Only a handful of AZD1222 recipients were SARS-CoV-2 seropositive at baseline, limiting conclusions about previously exposed vaccinees. Because no day 14 peak-response samples were available, repertoires were characterized only after the peak T cell response. In the small 56-69-year group, the increase in depth fell short of significance, most likely because of low power.

Inclusive of the bounding cysteine and phenylalanine, the CDR3 is 16 residues long. Only the CDR3 part of the read is kept: 48 bases, read in frame from the first base. CDR1 and CDR2 (MNHNY, SVGAGI) derive from the germline V gene (reference sequence). The junction shows trimming of 0 bases on V and 8 bases on J, plus 16 bases between the germline ends. For this clone: Its antigen has not been determined. No quality values exist for individual bases; no much larger clone is one base distant.

The CDR3 regions of human TCRbeta chains were subjected to immunosequencing. In the original analysis: TCRs in the repertoires were matched against a reference library of SARS-CoV-2-specific TCRs that had been generated with the MIRA antigen-specificity platform. Breadth meant the fraction of unique TCRs that were SARS-CoV-2-associated, whereas depth meant the fraction of total T cells that were SARS-CoV-2-associated. Using the MIRA data, each spike-specific TCR was mapped to the spike region that the TCR reacts to and placed in a CD4 or CD8 class. Log10-transformed breadth and depth values were compared by one-way ANOVA with Sidak's multiple comparisons tests. In TCRdb, the immuneACCESS table is reduced to in-frame sequences with V and J assigned. These tables do not hold every clone; where another copy was compared, an unresolved V gene accounts for under half, and the others remain unexplained. For V, J and clone size, that table is used; D and trimming come from the DNA. The sample profile shows some 150,000 clones; around 84% of them were found once. Over 4.5% of the sample goes to the ten largest clones.

The time point label here, explained by the study, means: about 28 days (+/-7) after the second vaccine dose. AZD1222 recipients with second doses at about 4 weeks or about 12 weeks were pooled, because spike-specific TCR depth and breadth did not differ between schedules. Vaccinee samples came from UK trials COV001 and COV002, including a single-blind randomized controlled phase 2/3 trial of AZD1222 (ChAdOx1 nCoV-19) in healthy adults. For TCRbeta chain sequencing, PBMC samples were collected from trial participants at day 0 and at day 28 after the second dose. The sample consisted of peripheral blood, taken 28 days after the second AZD1222 dose. This receptor was identified in an adult who received the AZD1222 COVID-19 vaccine. Recombination linked TRBV6-6 to TRBJ1-4; the D gene is not confidently resolved. The CDR3 here reads CASSYSTGPQGEKLFF. The nucleotide sequence is TGTGCCAGCAGTTACTCGACTGGACCACAAGGAGAAAAACTGTTTTTT.